These 2 T cell receptor beta chains came from one sample sequenced in a study of liver allograft versus peripheral blood T cells. Study-level information: Hepatic allograft T cell receptor repertoires were evaluated relative to those present in recipients' peripheral blood.

MiXCR was run by TCRdb on the reads, yielding one entry per CDR3 protein. The sample lists more than 1,500 distinct CDR3 sequences; 15% to 20% were seen once. These receptors all stem from a human patient who had a liver transplant. Some of the T cells may derive from the graft donor.

Concerning this clonotype: One base separates it from a far larger clone, so it is likely a read error. V gene TRBV7-9 combines with J gene TRBJ2-7, with D perhaps TRBD2 (5 bases). The CDR3 length is 13 residues. V lost 11 bases and J lost 4, with 18 bases in between. The germline gives CDR1 SEHNR, CDR2 FQNEAQ (reference sequence). The CDR3 sequence is CAGNGGGYYEQYF. The CDR3 bases are TGTGCCGGCAACGGAGGAGGTTATTACGAGCAGTACTTC.

In its sample, this clonotype is large (0.1 to 1%). The chain joins TRBV27 to TRBJ2-7, with 10 nucleotides matching TRBD2. CDR1 and CDR2 (germline): MNHEY, SMNVEV (reference sequence). The V gene end was trimmed by 3 bases and the J gene end by 0 bases; junction bases not matched to a gene: 2. The CDR3 totals 15 residues. As DNA, the CDR3 is TGTGCCAGCAGTTTCGGACTAGCGGACTCCTACGAGCAGTACTTC. It specifies CASSFGLADSYEQYF.